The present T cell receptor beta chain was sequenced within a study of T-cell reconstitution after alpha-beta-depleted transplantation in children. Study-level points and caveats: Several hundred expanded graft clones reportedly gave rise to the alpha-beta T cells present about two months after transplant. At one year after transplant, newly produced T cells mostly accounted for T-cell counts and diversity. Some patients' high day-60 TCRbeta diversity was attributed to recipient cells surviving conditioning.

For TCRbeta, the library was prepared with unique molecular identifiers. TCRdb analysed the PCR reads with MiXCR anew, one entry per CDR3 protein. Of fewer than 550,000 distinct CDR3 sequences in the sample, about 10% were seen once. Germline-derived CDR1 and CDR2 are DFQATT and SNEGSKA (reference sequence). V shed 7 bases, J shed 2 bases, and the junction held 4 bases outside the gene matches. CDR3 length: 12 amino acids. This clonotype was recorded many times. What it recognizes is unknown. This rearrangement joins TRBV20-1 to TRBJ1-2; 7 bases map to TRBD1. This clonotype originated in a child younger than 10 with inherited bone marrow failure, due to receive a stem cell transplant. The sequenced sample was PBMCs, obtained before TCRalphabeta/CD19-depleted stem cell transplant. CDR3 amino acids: CSDIQGNYGYTF. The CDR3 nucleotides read TGCAGTGACATACAGGGGAACTATGGCTACACCTTC.